This T cell receptor beta chain derives from a study of cytomegalovirus exposure and HLA in healthy donors. The count of this clone is one. With 7 bases clipped from V and 5 bases from J, the junction kept 10 bases outside the gene matches. Germline CDR1 SGHRS, CDR2 YFSETQ. The CDR3 spans 14 residues. In the PCR, 60 Vbeta and 13 Jbeta primers were used. Profiling relied on immunoSEQ multiplex PCR, and the TCRdb table lists in-frame clones only, not all of them. The sample lists around 70,000 clones; 70% to 90% were seen once. The sample was PBMCs. This TCR derives from a human donor in good health. The genes are TRBV5-1 and TRBJ2-5; 8 bases are a match to TRBD2. The CDR3 loop is CASSAETGGETQYF. CDR3 nucleotides: TGCGCCAGCTCGGCCGAAACGGGGGGGGAGACCCAGTACTTC.